Below, one T cell receptor (beta chain) is given with its context. Its recognized antigen is unknown. No base quality values were provided; no much bigger clone lies one nucleotide off. The treatment or condition label on this specimen signifies: live attenuated yellow fever vaccine strain. Two biological replicates of bulk PBMCs were collected at each blood-draw timepoint. A standard Ficoll-Paque protocol was used to isolate PBMCs from peripheral blood. TriZol was used to extract RNA from bulk PBMCs, from CD4 and CD8 fractions, and from dextramer-positive and dextramer-negative fractions. This sample was included in a study of T cells after yellow fever vaccination (dated by TCRdb to about 2019). Study-wide context: The SMART-Seq v4 Ultra Low Input RNA kit was used to prepare libraries from fractions with low cell numbers. Bulk TCR alpha and beta repertoires were sequenced longitudinally to track T-cell clones before and after primary and booster YFV17D yellow fever vaccination. Two healthy male donors made up the cohort, one aged 18 to 30 years and the other aged 30 to 40 years. Bulk PBMC replicates and cell subsets were isolated from blood drawn at multiple timepoints before and after both primary and secondary immunization.

The CDR3, cysteine through phenylalanine, is 14 amino acids long. Only the CDR3 portion is preserved as DNA: 42 bases, with reading frame beginning at the first base. The germline V gene supplies CDR1 MDHEN and CDR2 SYDVKM. V and J are truncated by 1 base and 5 bases respectively, leaving an intervening sequence of 9 bases. Instrument used: Illumina NovaSeq 6000. TCR cDNA was synthesized by 5'RACE template switching, through which a universal primer site and unique molecular identifiers were introduced. Priming of cDNA synthesis was performed from both the TCR alpha and TCR beta constant segments. Libraries were amplified in two PCR steps, with sample barcodes and sequencing adapters added in the second step. Sequencing of the libraries was done on either Illumina HiSeq 2500 (2x100 bp) or NovaSeq (2x150 bp). On the study's bioinformatics: Demultiplexing of reads and collapsing into UMI consensus sequences were performed with MIGEC, and V(D)J alignment was carried out with MiXCR. Clonotypes responding to the vaccine were identified with edgeR on replicate PBMC samples, with the criteria of FDR below 0.01 and a log2 fold change above 5 up to day 15. Each bulk clonotype was labeled CD4 or CD8 based on which sequenced repertoire, CD4 or CD8, contained the clonotype at higher abundance. TCRdb itself trimmed the public reads at Q25 with fastp, ran MiXCR and retained productive beta chains. Rows with one shared CDR3 protein collapse into an entry with the most common genes and DNA. Clone size and V and J calls follow TCRdb, not the original study. In this sample the table shows 250,000 to 400,000 distinct CDR3 sequences, approximately 4.3% of which occur a single time. The biggest ten clones account for less than 20% of the sample.

Results the study describes overall, beyond this receptor: Computational filtering was required because FACS-sorted repertoires could contain abundant contaminating clonotypes from the bulk population. A small share of clonotypes occurred in both CD4 and CD8 compartments, likely arising from convergent recombination. Compared with the primary T-cell response, the secondary T-cell response was weaker but faster, peaking on day 5 rather than day 15. Most clones expanded after primary vaccination were re-detected after the booster (96% of CD4 and about nine tenths of CD8), suggesting broad memory maintenance. Because the study included only a couple of donors, the extent to which the findings can be generalized is limited.

The V gene is TRBV28 and the J gene is TRBJ2-1, with the D gene too uncertain to name. The specimen was PBMCs, collected 15 days after the yellow fever booster vaccination. The source is a young man who received the YFV17D yellow fever vaccine. CDR3 protein: CASSLSSSHNEQFF. The DNA reads TGTGCCAGCAGTTTATCCTCTTCGCACAATGAGCAGTTCTTC.